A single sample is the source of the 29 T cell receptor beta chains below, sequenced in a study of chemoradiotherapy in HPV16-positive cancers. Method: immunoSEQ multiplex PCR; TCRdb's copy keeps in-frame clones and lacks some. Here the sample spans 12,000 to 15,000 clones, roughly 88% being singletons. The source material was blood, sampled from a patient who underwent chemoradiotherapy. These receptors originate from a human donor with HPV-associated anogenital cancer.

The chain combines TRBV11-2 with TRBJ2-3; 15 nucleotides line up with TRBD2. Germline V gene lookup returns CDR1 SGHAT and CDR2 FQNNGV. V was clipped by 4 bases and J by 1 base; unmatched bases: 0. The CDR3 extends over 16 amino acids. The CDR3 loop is CASSWTSGGGTDTQYF. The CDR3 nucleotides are TGTGCCAGCAGCTGGACTAGCGGGGGGGGCACAGATACGCAGTATTTT. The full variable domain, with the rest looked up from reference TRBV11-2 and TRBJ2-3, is EAGVAQSPRYKIIEKRQSVAFWCNPISGHATLYWYQQILGQGPKLLIQFQNNGVVDDSQLPKDRFSAERLKGVDSTLKIQPAKLEDSAVYLCASSWTSGGGTDTQYFGPGTRLTVL.

This chain's CDR3 is CASSPQDGILYF. As DNA, the CDR3 is TGTGCCAGCAGCCCCCAAGACGGGATCTTGTACTTC. The genes are TRBV9 and TRBJ2-7, with D perhaps TRBD2 (5 bases). V dropped 4 bases and J dropped 12 bases, with 17 bases sitting between them. Germline CDR1 and CDR2: SGDLS and YYNGEE. The CDR3 spans 12 residues.

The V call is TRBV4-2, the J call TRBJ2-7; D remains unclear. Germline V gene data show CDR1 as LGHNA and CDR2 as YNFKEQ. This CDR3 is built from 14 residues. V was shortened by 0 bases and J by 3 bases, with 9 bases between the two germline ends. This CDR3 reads CASSQDLVDYEQYF. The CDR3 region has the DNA TGTGCCAGCAGCCAAGATCTTGTCGACTACGAGCAGTACTTC.

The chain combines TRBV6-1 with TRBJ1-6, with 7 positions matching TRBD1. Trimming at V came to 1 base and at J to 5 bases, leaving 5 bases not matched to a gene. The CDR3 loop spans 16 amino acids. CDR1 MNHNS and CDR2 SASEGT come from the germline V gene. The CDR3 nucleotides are TGTGCCAGCAGTGAAGACCGGGACAGAAATAATTCACCCCTCCACTTT. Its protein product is CASSEDRDRNNSPLHF.

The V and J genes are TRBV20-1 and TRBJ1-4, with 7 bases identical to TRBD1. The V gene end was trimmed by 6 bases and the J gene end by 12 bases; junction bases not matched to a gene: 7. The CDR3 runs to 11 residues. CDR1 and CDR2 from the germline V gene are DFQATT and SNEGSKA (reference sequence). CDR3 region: CSAYDDRELFF. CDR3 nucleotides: TGCAGTGCATACGACGACAGGGAACTGTTTTTT.

This CDR3 reads CASSYGDLRYTF. The CDR3 DNA follows: TGTGCCAGCAGTTACGGCGACCTGCGCTACACCTTC. This chain uses TRBV6-5 with TRBJ1-2; no definite D call. Per the germline V gene, CDR1 is MNHEY and CDR2 is SVGAGI. The CDR3 sequence is 12 residues long. V was clipped by 2 bases and J by 9 bases, with 10 bases between them.

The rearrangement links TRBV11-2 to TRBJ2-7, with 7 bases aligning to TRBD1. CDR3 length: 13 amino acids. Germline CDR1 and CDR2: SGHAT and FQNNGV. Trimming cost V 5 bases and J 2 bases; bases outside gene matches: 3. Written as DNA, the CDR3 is TGTGCCAGCAGCCGAGGGACAGCCTACGAGCAGTACTTC. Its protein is CASSRGTAYEQYF.

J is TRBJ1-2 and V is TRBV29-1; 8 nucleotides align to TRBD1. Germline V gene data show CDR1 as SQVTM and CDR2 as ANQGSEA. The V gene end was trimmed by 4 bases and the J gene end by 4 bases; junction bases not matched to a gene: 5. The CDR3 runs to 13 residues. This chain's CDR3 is CSVADRGGYGYTF. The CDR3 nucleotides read TGCAGCGTTGCAGACAGGGGTGGCTATGGCTACACCTTC.

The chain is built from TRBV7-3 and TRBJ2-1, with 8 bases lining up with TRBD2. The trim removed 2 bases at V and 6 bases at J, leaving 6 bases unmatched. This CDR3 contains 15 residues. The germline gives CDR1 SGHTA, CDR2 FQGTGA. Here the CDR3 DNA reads TGTGCCAGCAGCTTACTCGGGGGGGTGGGCAATGAGCAGTTCTTC. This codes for CASSLLGGVGNEQFF.

The CDR3 nucleotides are TGTGCCAGCTCACCCTTTGGACATCTGAACACTGAAGCTTTCTTT. Translation: CASSPFGHLNTEAFF. The gene calls are TRBV18 and TRBJ1-1; D may be TRBD1 (5 bases). Germline assignment: CDR1 KGHSH and CDR2 LQKENI. V lost 3 bases, J lost 0 bases, and 11 bases lay in between. The length of the CDR3 is 15 residues. Full variable domain (rest looked up from reference TRBV18 and TRBJ1-1): NAGVMQNPRHLVRRRGQEARLRCSPMKGHSHVYWYRQLPEEGLKFMVYLQKENIIDESGMPKERFSAEFPKEGPSILRIQQVVRGDSAAYFCASSPFGHLNTEAFFGQGTRLTVV.

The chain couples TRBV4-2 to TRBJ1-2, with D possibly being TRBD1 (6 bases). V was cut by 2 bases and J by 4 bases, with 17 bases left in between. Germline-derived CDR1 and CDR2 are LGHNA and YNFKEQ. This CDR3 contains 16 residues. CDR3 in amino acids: CASSQSLGGFSYGYTF. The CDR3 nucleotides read TGTGCCAGCAGCCAATCGCTAGGGGGTTTCTCCTATGGCTACACCTTC.

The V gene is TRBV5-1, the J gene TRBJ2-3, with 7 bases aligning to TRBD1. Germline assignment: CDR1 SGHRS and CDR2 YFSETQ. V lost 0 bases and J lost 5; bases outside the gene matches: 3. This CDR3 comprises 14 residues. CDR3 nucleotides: TGCGCCAGCAGCTTGGGTGGGACAGTAGATACGCAGTATTTT. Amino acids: CASSLGGTVDTQYF.

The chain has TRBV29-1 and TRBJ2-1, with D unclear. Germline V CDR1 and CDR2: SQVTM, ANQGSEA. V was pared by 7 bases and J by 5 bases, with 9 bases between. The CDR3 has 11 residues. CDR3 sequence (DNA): TGCAGCGGGCGCAAGAACAATGAGCAGTTCTTC. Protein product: CSGRKNNEQFF.

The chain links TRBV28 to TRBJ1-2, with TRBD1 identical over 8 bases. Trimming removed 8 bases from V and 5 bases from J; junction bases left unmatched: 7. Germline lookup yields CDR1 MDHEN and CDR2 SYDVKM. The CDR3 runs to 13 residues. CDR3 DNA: TGTGCCAGCTCCCGTTACAGGGGGTATGGCTACACCTTC. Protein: CASSRYRGYGYTF.

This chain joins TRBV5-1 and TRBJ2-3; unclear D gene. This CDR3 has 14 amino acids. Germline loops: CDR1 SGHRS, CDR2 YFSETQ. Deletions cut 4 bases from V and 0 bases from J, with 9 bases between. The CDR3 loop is CASSLRTSTDTQYF. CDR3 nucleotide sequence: TGCGCCAGCAGCCTGAGGACCAGCACAGATACGCAGTATTTT.

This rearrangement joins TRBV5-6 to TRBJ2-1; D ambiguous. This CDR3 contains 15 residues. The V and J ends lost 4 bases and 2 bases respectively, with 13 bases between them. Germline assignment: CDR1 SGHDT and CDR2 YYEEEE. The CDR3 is CASSLRVSAYNEQFF. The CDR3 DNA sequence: TGTGCCAGCAGCCTTCGGGTTTCTGCCTACAATGAGCAGTTCTTC.

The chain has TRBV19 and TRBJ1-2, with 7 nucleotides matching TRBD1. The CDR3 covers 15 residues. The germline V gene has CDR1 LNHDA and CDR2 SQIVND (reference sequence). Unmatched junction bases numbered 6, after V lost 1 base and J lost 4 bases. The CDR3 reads CASSIVIGGGYGYTF. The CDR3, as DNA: TGTGCCAGTAGTATAGTTATAGGGGGCGGCTATGGCTACACCTTC.

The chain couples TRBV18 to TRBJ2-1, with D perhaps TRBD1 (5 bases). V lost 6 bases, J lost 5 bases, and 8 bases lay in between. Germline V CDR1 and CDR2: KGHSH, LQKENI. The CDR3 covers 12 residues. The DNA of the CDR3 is TGTGCCAGCTCCCAGACAGACAATGAGCAGTTCTTC. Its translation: CASSQTDNEQFF.

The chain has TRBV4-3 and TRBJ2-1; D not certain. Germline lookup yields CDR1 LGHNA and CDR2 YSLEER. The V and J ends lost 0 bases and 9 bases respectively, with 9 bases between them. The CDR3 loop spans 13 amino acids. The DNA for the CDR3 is TGCGCCAGCAGCCAAGATGGACGCGCTGAGCAGTTCTTC. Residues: CASSQDGRAEQFF.

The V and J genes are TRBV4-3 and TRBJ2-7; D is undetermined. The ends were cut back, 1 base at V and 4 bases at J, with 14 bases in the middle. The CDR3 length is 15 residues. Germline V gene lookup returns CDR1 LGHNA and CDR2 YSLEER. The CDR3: CASSQGFASQYEQYF. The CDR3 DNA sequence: TGCGCCAGCAGCCAAGGATTCGCGAGTCAGTACGAGCAGTACTTC.

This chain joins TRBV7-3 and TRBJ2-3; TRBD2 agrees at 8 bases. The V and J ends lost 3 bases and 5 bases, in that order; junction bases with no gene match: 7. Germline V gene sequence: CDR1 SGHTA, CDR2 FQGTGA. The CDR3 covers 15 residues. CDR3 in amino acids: CASSFLPGGRDTQYF. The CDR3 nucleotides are TGTGCCAGCAGCTTCCTCCCGGGGGGGCGAGATACGCAGTATTTT.

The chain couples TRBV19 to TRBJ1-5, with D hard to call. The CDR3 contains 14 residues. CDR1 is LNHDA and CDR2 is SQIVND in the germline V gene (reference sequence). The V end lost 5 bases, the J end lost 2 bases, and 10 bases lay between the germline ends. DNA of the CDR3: TGTGCCAGTAGTGGCCCGAGGGGCAATCAGCCCCAGCATTTT. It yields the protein CASSGPRGNQPQHF.

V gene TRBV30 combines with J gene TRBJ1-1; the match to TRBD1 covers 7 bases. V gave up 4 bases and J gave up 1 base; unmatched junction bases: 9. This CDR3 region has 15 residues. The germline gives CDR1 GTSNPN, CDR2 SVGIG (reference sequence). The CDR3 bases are TGTGCCTGGATGGATCAGCACAGGGGGAACACTGAAGCTTTCTTT. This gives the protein CAWMDQHRGNTEAFF.

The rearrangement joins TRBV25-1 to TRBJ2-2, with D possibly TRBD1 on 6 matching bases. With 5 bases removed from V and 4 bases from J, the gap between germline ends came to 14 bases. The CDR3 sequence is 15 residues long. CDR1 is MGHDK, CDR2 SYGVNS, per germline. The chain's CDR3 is CASSLGAGVTGELFF. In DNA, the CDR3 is TGTGCCAGCAGTTTGGGGGCAGGCGTCACCGGGGAGCTGTTTTTT.

CDR3 loop: CASSLGRGIEETQYF. DNA of the CDR3: TGTGCCAGCAGCTTGGGCAGGGGGATAGAGGAGACCCAGTACTTC. The rearrangement joins TRBV5-5 to TRBJ2-5; TRBD1 matches 7 bases. In germline, CDR1 is SGHKS, CDR2 YYEKEE (reference sequence). With V trimmed by 0 bases and J by 5 bases, 7 bases remained unmatched. This CDR3 comprises 15 residues.

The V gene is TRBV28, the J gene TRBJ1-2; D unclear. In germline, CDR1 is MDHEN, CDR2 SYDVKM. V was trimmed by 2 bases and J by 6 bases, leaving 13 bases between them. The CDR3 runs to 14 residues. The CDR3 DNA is TGTGCCAGCAGTTTACTTCAACCGACCCATGGCTACACCTTC. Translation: CASSLLQPTHGYTF.

The CDR3 DNA follows: TGTGCCAGCTCACTCCAGGCCCTTGCAACTAATGAAAAACTGTTTTTT. This translates into CASSLQALATNEKLFF. This rearrangement joins TRBV18 to TRBJ1-4, with D hard to call. V shed 4 bases and J shed 0 bases, with 12 bases lying between them. CDR1 and CDR2 (germline): KGHSH, LQKENI. The CDR3 is 16 amino acids.

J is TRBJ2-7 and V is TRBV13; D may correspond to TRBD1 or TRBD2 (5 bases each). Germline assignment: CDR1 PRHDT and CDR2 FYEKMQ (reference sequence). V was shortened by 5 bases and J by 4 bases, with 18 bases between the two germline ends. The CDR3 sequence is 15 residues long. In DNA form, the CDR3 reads TGTGCCAGCAGCCCTCCGGGACGAGGGGCTTACGAGCAGTACTTC. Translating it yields CASSPPGRGAYEQYF.

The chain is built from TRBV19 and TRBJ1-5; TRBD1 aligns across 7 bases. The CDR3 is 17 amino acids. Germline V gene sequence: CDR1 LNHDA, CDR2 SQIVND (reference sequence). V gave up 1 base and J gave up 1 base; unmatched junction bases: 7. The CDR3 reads CASSIVTVQGSNQPQHF. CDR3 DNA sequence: TGTGCCAGTAGTATAGTGACGGTACAGGGGAGCAATCAGCCCCAGCATTTT. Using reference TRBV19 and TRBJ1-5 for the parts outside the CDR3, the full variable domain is DGGITQSPKYLFRKEGQNVTLSCEQNLNHDAMYWYRQDPGQGLRLIYYSQIVNDFQKGDIAEGYSVSREKKESFPLTVTSAQKNPTAFYLCASSIVTVQGSNQPQHFGDGTRLSIL.